A single sample gave rise to the 21 T cell receptor beta chains below, sequenced in a study of blood T cell repertoires in COVID-19 (TCRdb year 2020). Library method: the immunoSEQ multiplex PCR assay. TCRdb stores this immuneACCESS table with in-frame sequences only. Part of the clones is absent; in the studies checked, under half of the shortfall reflects unresolved V genes, and no reason is known for the rest. The sample includes fewer than 90,000 clones, with roughly 96% observed a single time. The leading ten clones occupy about 4.1% of the sample. Material for sequencing was peripheral blood. The receptors here all came from a human donor with active COVID-19. The donor label of this sample is uncertain.

The V gene is TRBV6-2 or TRBV6-3, the J gene TRBJ2-7; 11 bases match TRBD2. J lost 1 base, V lost 2 bases, and 1 base had no gene match. Germline CDR1 is MNHEY and CDR2 is SVGEGT. The CDR3 extends over 15 amino acids. The CDR3 spells CASSYGTSGSYEQYF. CDR3 nucleotide sequence: TGTGCCAGCAGTTACGGGACTAGCGGTTCCTACGAGCAGTACTTC.

This clone was counted a few times. The chain recombines TRBV6-2 or TRBV6-3 with TRBJ1-5; D uncertain. V shed 6 bases and J shed 7 bases, with 16 bases lying between them. The germline CDR1 and CDR2 sequences are MNHEY and SVGEGT. This CDR3 has 14 residues. The CDR3 nucleotides are TGTGCCAGCAGCTCCGCGGGTCGGAGACAGCCCCAGCATTTT. This sequence encodes CASSSAGRRQPQHF.

This chain links TRBV5-1 with TRBJ2-1, with 12 bases aligning to TRBD2. V lost 4 bases, J lost 8 bases, and 10 bases stayed unmatched. The CDR3 runs to 16 residues. From germline, CDR1 is SGHRS and CDR2 YFSETQ. The CDR3 DNA is TGCGCCAGCAGCCGGACGTCTAGCGGGGGGGCCTATGAGCAGTTCTTC. Protein product: CASSRTSSGGAYEQFF.

To note about this clone: The same CDR3 arises from other DNA sequences in this sample as well. The genes are TRBV9 and TRBJ2-1, with a weak D call TRBD2 (6 bases). The CDR3 is made up of 14 amino acids. Trimming pared 2 bases from V and 0 bases from J, leaving 6 bases between. CDR1 and CDR2 (germline): SGDLS, YYNGEE. CDR3 loop: CASSVTSSYNEQFF. For the CDR3, the DNA is TGTGCCAGCAGCGTGACTAGCTCCTACAATGAGCAGTTCTTC.

The rearrangement joins TRBV28 to TRBJ1-2; TRBD1 might be the D (6 bases). V gave up 4 bases and J gave up 7 bases, with 19 bases separating them. This CDR3 region has 15 residues. The germline V gene encodes CDR1 MDHEN and CDR2 SYDVKM. CDR3 sequence reads: CASSSPGRGALGYTF. The CDR3 bases are TGTGCCAGCAGTTCACCCGGGCGGGGGGCTCTTGGCTACACCTTC.

CDR3 sequence reads: CASSVEAGLANYGYTF. The CDR3 coding sequence is TGTGCCAGCAGCGTAGAGGCGGGGCTAGCTAACTATGGCTACACCTTC. The V gene is TRBV9, the J gene TRBJ1-2, with a possible D match to TRBD1 (5 bases). The CDR3 is made up of 16 amino acids. In germline, CDR1 is SGDLS, CDR2 YYNGEE. V lost 0 bases and J 0 bases, leaving 12 bases between the germline ends.

The chain joins TRBV7-8 to TRBJ1-3; D perhaps matches TRBD1 (6 bases). The germline V gene has CDR1 SGHVS and CDR2 FQNEAQ. The CDR3 consists of 15 residues. Trimming took off 4 bases at V and 4 bases at J, with 14 bases between the two ends. The CDR3 nucleotides read TGTGCCAGCAGCTACCCCGGGACAACCGGAAACACCATATATTTT. It codes for CASSYPGTTGNTIYF.

The chain uses TRBV25-1 and TRBJ1-1, with a possible D match to TRBD1 (6 bases). V shed 4 bases and J shed 0 bases, with 15 bases lying between them. The germline V gene has CDR1 MGHDK and CDR2 SYGVNS. This CDR3 is built from 16 residues. The CDR3 DNA reads TGTGCCAGCAGTGGACAGGCCTTTTATTTGAACACTGAAGCTTTCTTT. It yields the protein CASSGQAFYLNTEAFF.

The CDR3 DNA is TGTGCCAGCAGCCAAGATTTCGGGACAGGGGGCACCTATGGCTACACCTTC. Residues: CASSQDFGTGGTYGYTF. V and J are TRBV4-2 and TRBJ1-2; 12 bases are a match to TRBD1. The trim removed 0 bases at V and 4 bases at J, leaving 6 bases unmatched. The length of the CDR3 is 17 residues. Germline loops: CDR1 LGHNA, CDR2 YNFKEQ.

The chain couples TRBV6-6 to TRBJ2-7; 10 bases map to TRBD2. This CDR3 spans 15 amino acids. The ends lost 2 bases at V and 3 bases at J; junction bases unmatched: 4. The germline V gene encodes CDR1 MNHNY and CDR2 SVGAGI (reference sequence). CDR3 sequence: CASSYPGLAIYEQYF. CDR3 bases: TGTGCCAGCAGTTACCCGGGACTAGCGATCTACGAGCAGTACTTC.

The genes are TRBV28 and TRBJ2-5; TRBD1 is a possible D gene (6 bases). Germline assignment: CDR1 MDHEN and CDR2 SYDVKM. CDR3 length: 14 residues. V gave up 4 bases and J gave up 1 base, with 10 bases separating them. The CDR3, as DNA: TGTGCCAGCAGTTCACAGGGCCTCCAAGAGACCCAGTACTTC. As protein: CASSSQGLQETQYF.

In this sample, this clone turned up once. This chain connects TRBV2 to TRBJ1-3; D possibly corresponds to TRBD1 (6 bases). Trimming shortened V by 7 bases and J by 4 bases, and 11 bases separated the two germline ends. Per the germline V gene, CDR1 is SNHLY and CDR2 is FYNNEI. This CDR3 region has 13 residues. The CDR3 here is CASNGQSGNTIYF. As DNA, the CDR3 is TGTGCCAGCAACGGACAGAGCGGAAACACCATATATTTT.

The chain is built from TRBV19 and TRBJ1-1; 8 bases align to TRBD1. V gave up 3 bases and J gave up 4 bases; unmatched junction bases: 10. This CDR3 region has 16 residues. The germline V gene encodes CDR1 LNHDA and CDR2 SQIVND (reference sequence). The CDR3 here is CASSIPAGGAGTEAFF. Here the CDR3 DNA reads TGTGCCAGTAGTATCCCCGCAGGGGGCGCGGGCACTGAAGCTTTCTTT. Full variable domain (rest looked up from reference TRBV19 and TRBJ1-1): DGGITQSPKYLFRKEGQNVTLSCEQNLNHDAMYWYRQDPGQGLRLIYYSQIVNDFQKGDIAEGYSVSREKKESFPLTVTSAQKNPTAFYLCASSIPAGGAGTEAFFGQGTRLTVV.

In nucleotides, the CDR3 is TGTGCCAGCAGTTTATCTCCCAGGGGGCGCGTCACCGGGGAGCTGTTTTTT. This codes for CASSLSPRGRVTGELFF. The chain joins TRBV28 to TRBJ2-2; TRBD1 agrees at 8 bases. CDR1 is MDHEN, CDR2 SYDVKM, per germline. The CDR3 spans 17 residues. V lost 1 base to trimming and J lost 4 bases; unmatched junction nucleotides: 8.

This chain links TRBV28 with TRBJ2-1; maybe TRBD2 (5 bases). Trimming cost V 6 bases and J 2 bases, with 11 bases left between them. The CDR3 runs to 14 residues. Germline loops: CDR1 MDHEN, CDR2 SYDVKM. DNA of the CDR3: TGTGCCAGCAGGCCCGACTATACCTACAATGAGCAGTTCTTC. It specifies CASRPDYTYNEQFF.

A single count supports this clone. This rearrangement joins TRBV6-6 to TRBJ1-1; TRBD1 is a possible D gene (6 bases). The germline V gene encodes CDR1 MNHNY and CDR2 SVGAGI (reference sequence). The CDR3 is made up of 15 amino acids. V shed 8 bases and J shed 10 bases, with 26 bases lying between them. The CDR3 DNA is TGTGCCAGCGGTGGGCCACAGGGTGTATTTCAGGGAGCTTTCTTT. As protein: CASGGPQGVFQGAFF.

J is TRBJ2-1 and V is TRBV11-1; 8 nucleotides line up with TRBD1. This CDR3 region has 15 residues. The germline V gene has CDR1 SGHAT and CDR2 FQDESV (reference sequence). V lost 2 bases and J lost 7; bases outside the gene matches: 7. The CDR3 region is CASSLFQGAGNEQFF. In nucleotides, the CDR3 is TGTGCCAGCAGCTTATTTCAGGGGGCAGGTAATGAGCAGTTCTTC. Filled out from reference TRBV11-1 and TRBJ2-1, the complete variable domain reads EAEVAQSPRYKITEKSQAVAFWCDPISGHATLYWYRQILGQGPELLVQFQDESVVDDSQLPKDRFSAERLKGVDSTLKIQPAELGDSAMYLCASSLFQGAGNEQFFGPGTRLTVL.

The rearrangement uses TRBV25-1 and TRBJ2-3, with D perhaps TRBD2 (5 bases). There are 12 residues in the CDR3. The V end lost 5 bases, the J end lost 6 bases, and 9 bases lay between the germline ends. Germline V gene lookup returns CDR1 MGHDK and CDR2 SYGVNS. The CDR3, as DNA: TGTGCCAGCAGTAACAAGCGGGATACGCAGTATTTT. Encoded protein: CASSNKRDTQYF.

The J gene is TRBJ1-2, the V gene TRBV9, with TRBD1 as a possible D gene (6 bases). This CDR3 region has 17 residues. The germline gives CDR1 SGDLS, CDR2 YYNGEE. Trimming left V 4 bases short and J 7 bases short, with 26 bases between. CDR3 coding DNA: TGTGCCAGCAGCCACTCCGGGACACTCCTCTCCGCGGGTGGCTACACCTTC. It is translated as CASSHSGTLLSAGGYTF.

CDR3 in DNA: TGTGCCAGCAGCCCCAACCGGGGGTATGAAAAACTGTTTTTT. Protein product: CASSPNRGYEKLFF. The chain links TRBV5-6 to TRBJ1-4; maybe TRBD1 (5 bases). There are 14 residues in the CDR3. Germline loops: CDR1 SGHDT, CDR2 YYEEEE. V gave up 4 bases and J gave up 6 bases, with 13 bases separating them.

The V gene is TRBV6-2 or TRBV6-3, the J gene TRBJ2-1; TRBD2 matches at 9 bases. V gave up 0 bases and J gave up 3 bases; unmatched junction bases: 9. Germline V gene data show CDR1 as MNHEY and CDR2 as SVGEGT. The CDR3 spans 18 residues. The DNA for the CDR3 is TGTGCCAGCAGTTACTCCCACCCGACTAGCGGCATCTACAATGAGCAGTTCTTC. Translating it yields CASSYSHPTSGIYNEQFF.